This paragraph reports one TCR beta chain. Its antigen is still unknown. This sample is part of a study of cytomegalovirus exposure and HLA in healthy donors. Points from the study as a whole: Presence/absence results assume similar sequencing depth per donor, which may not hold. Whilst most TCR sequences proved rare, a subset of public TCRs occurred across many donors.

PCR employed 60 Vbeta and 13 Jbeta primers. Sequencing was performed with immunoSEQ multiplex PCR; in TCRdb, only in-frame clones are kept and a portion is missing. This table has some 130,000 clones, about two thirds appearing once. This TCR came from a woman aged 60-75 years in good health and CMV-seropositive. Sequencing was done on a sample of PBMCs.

The CDR3 region is CASSLLREQYF. The CDR3 DNA is TGTGCCAGCAGCTTGCTGAGGGAGCAGTACTTC. V usage is TRBV5-6 and J usage is TRBJ2-7; D remains unclear. Between the trimmed V and J ends, which lost 1 base and 7 bases, there was a span of 6 bases. Germline CDR1 SGHDT, CDR2 YYEEEE. CDR3 length: 11 residues.